This TCR beta chain was obtained from a study of blood T cells in healthy people across ages. The CDR3 covers 15 residues. CDR1 is SQVTM, CDR2 ANQGSEA, per germline. Each sample had at least 7 million PBMCs isolated. Primed by a sample-barcoded 5' primer and a J-beta primer mix, a second PCR proceeded for 7 to 11 cycles. One entry per CDR3 protein results from TCRdb running MiXCR on the 5' RACE reads. Of about 800,000 distinct CDR3 sequences detected, around 25% appear once; the ten largest clones hold 3% to 4%. Turning to this clonotype: Antigen unknown.

General study findings and limits: Roughly linear age-related decline in beta diversity appeared, significant by age about 37.

The sample was also reused in another study, on T cells of mothers and their children. That source reports: A handful of children and their three healthy Caucasian mothers were the donors.

The genes are TRBV29-1 and TRBJ2-1; 8 bases align to TRBD1. The end of the DNA is better explained by TRBJ2-7, so the J call may be wrong. Sequences were obtained from blood. The sequence derives from a boy aged 5-17 years in good health. CDR3 coding DNA: TGCAGCGTTGAAGATGGGAACAGGGGGAACTACGAGCAGTACTTC. This translates into CSVEDGNRGNYEQYF.